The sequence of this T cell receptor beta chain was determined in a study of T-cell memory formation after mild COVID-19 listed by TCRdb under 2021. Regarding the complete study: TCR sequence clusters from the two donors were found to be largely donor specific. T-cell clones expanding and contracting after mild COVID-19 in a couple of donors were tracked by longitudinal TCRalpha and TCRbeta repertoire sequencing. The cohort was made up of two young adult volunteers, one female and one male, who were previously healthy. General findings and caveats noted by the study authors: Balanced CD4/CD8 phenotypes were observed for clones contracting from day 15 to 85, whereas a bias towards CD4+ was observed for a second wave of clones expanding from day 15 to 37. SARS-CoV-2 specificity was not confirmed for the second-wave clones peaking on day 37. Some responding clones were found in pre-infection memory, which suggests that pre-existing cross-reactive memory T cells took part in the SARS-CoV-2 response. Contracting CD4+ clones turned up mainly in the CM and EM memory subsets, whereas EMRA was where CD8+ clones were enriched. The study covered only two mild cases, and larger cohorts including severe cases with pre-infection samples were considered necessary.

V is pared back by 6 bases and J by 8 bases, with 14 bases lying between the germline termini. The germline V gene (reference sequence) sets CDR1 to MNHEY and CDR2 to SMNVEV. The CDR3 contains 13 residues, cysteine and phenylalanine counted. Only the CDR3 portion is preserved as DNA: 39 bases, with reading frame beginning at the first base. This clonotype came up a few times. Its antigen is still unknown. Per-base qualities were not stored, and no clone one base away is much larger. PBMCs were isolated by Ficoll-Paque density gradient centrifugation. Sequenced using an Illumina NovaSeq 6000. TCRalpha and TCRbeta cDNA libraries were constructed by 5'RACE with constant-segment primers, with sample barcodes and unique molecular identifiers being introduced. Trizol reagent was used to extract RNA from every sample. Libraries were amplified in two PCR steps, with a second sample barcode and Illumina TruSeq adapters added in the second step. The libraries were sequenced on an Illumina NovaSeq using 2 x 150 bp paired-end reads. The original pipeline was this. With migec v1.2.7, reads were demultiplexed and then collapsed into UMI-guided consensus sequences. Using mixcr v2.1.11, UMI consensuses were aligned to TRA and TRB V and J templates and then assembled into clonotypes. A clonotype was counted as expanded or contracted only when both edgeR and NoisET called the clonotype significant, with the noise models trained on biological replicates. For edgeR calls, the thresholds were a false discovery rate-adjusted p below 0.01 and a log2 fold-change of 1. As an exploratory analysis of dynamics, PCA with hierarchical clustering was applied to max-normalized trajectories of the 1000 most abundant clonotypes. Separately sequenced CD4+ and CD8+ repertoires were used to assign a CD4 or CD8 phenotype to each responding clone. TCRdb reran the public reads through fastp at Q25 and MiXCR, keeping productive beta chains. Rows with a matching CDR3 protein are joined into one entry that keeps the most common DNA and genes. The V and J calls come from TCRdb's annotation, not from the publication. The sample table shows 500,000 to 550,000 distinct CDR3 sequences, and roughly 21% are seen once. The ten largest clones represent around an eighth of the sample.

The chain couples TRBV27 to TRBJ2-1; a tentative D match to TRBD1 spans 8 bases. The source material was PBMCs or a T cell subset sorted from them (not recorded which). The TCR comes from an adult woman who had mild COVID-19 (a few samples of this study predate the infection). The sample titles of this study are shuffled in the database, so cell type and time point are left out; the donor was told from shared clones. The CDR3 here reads CASSGQGGDEQFF. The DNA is TGTGCCAGCAGCGGACAGGGAGGGGATGAGCAGTTCTTC.